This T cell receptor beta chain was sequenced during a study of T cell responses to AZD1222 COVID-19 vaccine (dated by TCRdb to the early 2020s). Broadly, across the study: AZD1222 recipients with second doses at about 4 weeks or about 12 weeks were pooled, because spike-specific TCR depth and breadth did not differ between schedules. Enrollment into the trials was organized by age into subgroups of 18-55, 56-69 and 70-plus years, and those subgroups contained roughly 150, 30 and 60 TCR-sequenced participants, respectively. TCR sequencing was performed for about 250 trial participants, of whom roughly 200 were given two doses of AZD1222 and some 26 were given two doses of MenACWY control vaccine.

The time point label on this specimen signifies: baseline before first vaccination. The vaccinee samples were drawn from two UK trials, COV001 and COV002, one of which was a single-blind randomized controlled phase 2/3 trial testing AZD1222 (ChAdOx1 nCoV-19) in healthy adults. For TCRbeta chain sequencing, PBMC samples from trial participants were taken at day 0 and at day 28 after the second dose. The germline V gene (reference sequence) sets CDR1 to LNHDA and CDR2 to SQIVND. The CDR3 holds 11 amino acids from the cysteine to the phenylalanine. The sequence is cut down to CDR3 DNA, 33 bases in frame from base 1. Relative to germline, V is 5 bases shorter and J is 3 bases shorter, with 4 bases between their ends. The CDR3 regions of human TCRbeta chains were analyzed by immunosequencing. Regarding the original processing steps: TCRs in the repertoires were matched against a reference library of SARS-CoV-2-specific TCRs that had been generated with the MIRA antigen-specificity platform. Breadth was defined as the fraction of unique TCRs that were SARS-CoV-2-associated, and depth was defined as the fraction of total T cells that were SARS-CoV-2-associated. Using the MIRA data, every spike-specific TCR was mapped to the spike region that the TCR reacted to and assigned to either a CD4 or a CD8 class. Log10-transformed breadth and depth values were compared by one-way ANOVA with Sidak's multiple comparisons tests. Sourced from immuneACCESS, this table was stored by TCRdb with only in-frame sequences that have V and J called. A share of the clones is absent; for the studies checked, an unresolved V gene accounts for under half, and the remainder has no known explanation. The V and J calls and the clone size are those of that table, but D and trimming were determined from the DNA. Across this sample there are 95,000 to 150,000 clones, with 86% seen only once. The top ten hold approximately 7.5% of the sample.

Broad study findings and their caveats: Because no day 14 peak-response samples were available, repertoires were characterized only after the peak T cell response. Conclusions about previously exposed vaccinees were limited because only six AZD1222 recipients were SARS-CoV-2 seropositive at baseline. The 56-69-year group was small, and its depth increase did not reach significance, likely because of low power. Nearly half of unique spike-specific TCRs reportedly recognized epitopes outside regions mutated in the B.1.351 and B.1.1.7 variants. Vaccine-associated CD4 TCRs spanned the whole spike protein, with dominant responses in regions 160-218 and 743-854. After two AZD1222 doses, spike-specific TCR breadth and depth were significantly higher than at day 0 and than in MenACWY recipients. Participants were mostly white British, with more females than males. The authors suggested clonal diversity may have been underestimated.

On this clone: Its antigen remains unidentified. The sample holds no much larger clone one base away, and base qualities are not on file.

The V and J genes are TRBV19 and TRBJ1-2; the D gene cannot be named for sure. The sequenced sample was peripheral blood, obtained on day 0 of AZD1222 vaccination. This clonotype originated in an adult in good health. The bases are TGTGCCAGTAGTCTGGACTATGGCTACACCTTC. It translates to CASSLDYGYTF. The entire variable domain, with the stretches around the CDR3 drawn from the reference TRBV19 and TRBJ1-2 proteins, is DGGITQSPKYLFRKEGQNVTLSCEQNLNHDAMYWYRQDPGQGLRLIYYSQIVNDFQKGDIAEGYSVSREKKESFPLTVTSAQKNPTAFYLCASSLDYGYTFGSGTRLTVV.